The T cell receptor beta chain under discussion was sequenced for a study of shared clonotypes between healthy human individuals. In regard to this clone: No antigen is known for it.

CDR3 length: 17 amino acids. The germline CDR1 and CDR2 sequences are MDHEN and SYDVKM. The V gene lost 6 bases and the J gene lost 6 bases, with 24 bases spanning the gap. Profiled with immunoSEQ multiplex PCR; TCRdb holds only in-frame clones, not every one. The sample has over 2 million clones; around 90% are singletons. Regarding the study as a whole: The naive CD4 repertoires of a few donors were compared, and 5% to 6.5% of clonotypes were shared. The donor pool, a small one, limited the genetic and exposure-history diversity represented.

The sample comprised naive CD4+ T cells from PBMCs. Subset defined: CD45RA+ positively selected. This sequence originates from a man between 18 and 35 years old in good health. Some clones in this sample may be carry-over from other donors' samples. The chain recombines TRBV28 with TRBJ1-5; possible D gene TRBD1, 5 bases. This CDR3 is CASSSLHPPREVQPQHF. The CDR3 coding sequence is TGTGCCAGCAGCTCTCTACATCCGCCCAGGGAGGTTCAGCCCCAGCATTTT.